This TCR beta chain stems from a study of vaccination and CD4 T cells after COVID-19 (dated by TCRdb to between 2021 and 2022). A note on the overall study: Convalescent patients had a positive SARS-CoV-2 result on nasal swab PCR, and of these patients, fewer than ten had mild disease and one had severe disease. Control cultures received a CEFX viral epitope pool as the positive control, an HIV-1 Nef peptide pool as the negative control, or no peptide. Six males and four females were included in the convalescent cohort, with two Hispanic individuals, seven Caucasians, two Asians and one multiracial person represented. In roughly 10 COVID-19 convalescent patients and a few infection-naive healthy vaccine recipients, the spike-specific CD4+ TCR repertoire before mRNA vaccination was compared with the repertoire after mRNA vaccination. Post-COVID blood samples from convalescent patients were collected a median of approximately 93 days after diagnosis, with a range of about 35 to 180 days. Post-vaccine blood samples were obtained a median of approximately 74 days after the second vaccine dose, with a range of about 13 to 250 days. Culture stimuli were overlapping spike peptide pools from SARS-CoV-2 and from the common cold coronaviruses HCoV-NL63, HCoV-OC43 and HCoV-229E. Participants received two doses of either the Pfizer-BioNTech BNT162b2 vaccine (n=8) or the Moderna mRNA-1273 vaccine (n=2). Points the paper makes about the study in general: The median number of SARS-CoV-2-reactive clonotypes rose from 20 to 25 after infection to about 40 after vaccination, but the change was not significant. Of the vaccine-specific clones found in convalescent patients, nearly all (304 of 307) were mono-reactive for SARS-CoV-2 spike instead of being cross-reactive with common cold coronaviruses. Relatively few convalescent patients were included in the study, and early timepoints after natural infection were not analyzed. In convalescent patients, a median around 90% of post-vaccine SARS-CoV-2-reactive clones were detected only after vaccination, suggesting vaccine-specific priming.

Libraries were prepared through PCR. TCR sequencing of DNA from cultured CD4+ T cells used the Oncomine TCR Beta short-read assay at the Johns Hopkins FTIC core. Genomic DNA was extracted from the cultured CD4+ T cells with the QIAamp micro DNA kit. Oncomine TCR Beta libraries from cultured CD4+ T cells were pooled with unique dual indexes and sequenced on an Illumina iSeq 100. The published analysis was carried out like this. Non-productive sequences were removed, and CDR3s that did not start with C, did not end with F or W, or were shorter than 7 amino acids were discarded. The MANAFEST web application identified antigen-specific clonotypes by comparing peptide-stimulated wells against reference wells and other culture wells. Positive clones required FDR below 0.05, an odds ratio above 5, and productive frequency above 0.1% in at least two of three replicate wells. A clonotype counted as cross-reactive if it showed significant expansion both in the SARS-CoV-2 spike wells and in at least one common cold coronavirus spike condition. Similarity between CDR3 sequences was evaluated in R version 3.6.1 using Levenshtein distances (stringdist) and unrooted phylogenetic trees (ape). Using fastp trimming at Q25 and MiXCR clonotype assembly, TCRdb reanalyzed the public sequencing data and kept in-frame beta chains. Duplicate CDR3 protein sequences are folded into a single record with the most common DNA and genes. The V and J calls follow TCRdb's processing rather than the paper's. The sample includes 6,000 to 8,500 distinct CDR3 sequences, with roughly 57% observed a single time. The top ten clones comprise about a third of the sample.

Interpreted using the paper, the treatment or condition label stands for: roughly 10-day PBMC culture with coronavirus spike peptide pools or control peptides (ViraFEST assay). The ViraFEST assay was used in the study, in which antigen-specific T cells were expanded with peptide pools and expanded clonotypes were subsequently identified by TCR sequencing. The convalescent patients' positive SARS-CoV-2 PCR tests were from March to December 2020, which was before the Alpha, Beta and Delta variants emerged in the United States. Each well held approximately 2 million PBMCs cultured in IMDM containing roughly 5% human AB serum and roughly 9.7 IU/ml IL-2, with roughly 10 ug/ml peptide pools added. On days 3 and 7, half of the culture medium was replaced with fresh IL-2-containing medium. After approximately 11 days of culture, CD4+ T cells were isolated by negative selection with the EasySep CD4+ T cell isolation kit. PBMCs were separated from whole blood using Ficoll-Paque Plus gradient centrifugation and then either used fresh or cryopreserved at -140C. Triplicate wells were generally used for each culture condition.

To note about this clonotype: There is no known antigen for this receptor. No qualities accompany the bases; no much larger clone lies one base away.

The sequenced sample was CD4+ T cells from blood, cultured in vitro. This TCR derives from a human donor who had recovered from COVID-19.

The sequence in DNA is TGTGCCAGCAGCTTAGACACAGTCAGACCCCAGCATTTT. Translated, this is CASSLDTVRPQHF. The chain uses TRBV7-8 and TRBJ1-5; the D gene is not confidently resolved. The cysteine opens and the phenylalanine closes a CDR3 of 13 amino acids. The entry retains the CDR3 DNA only, 39 bases that are in frame from base 1. Taken from the germline V gene, the CDR1 and CDR2 loops are SGHVS and FQNEAQ. Trimming removed 1 base from V and 10 bases from J, leaving 11 bases between the germline ends.